What follows are 8 T cell receptor beta chains derived from one specimen sequenced in a study of T-cell memory formation after mild COVID-19. TCRdb re-called the 5' RACE reads through MiXCR, storing one row per CDR3 protein. The table includes under 700,000 distinct CDR3 sequences, around 21% detected once. Sequences were obtained from PBMCs or a T cell subset sorted from them (not recorded which). The receptor set was obtained from an adult woman who had mild COVID-19 (a few samples of this study predate the infection). Cell type and time point are not known.

This clonotype was found a few times. The rearrangement joins TRBV7-2 to TRBJ1-2; the D is unclear. The CDR3 covers 19 residues. V was cut by 0 bases and J by 0 bases, with 20 bases left in between. Germline V gene data show CDR1 as SGHTA and CDR2 as FQGNSA. The CDR3 protein is CASSLARVGGPGPNYGYTF. The CDR3 nucleotides are TGTGCCAGCAGCTTAGCGCGAGTTGGCGGCCCGGGCCCTAACTATGGCTACACCTTC.

V gene TRBV3-1 combines with J gene TRBJ2-5; 8 positions agree with TRBD2. The CDR3 has 17 residues. The V segment lost 0 bases and the J segment 1 base; nucleotides outside the gene matches: 7. The germline V gene encodes CDR1 LGHDT and CDR2 YNNKEL (reference sequence). The DNA for the CDR3 is TGTGCCAGCAGCCAAGATCTTCTAGCGGGTTCCCAAGAGACCCAGTACTTC. This encodes CASSQDLLAGSQETQYF.

This clonotype was observed a handful of times. This chain links TRBV6-6 with TRBJ1-1; D perhaps matches TRBD1 (5 bases). The CDR3 consists of 15 residues. V lost 5 bases and J 5 bases, leaving 18 bases between the germline ends. CDR1 and CDR2 from the germline V gene are MNHNY and SVGAGI (reference sequence). The CDR3 DNA sequence: TGTGCCAGCAGTACCTCGGGGGGGAAAGTGACTGAAGCTTTCTTT. Protein: CASSTSGGKVTEAFF.

This chain joins TRBV3-1 and TRBJ2-7, with D maybe TRBD1 (6 bases). The CDR3 extends over 15 amino acids. CDR1 is LGHDT, CDR2 YNNKEL, per germline (reference sequence). Trimming left V 0 bases short and J 4 bases short, with 13 bases between. This chain's CDR3 is CASSQDPSDSYEQYF. The CDR3, as DNA: TGTGCCAGCAGCCAAGATCCGTCGGACAGTTACGAGCAGTACTTC.

The CDR3 DNA follows: TGTGCCAGCTGGGACAGGAAGAATTCACCCCTCCACTTT. Translated, it gives CASWDRKNSPLHF. The chain links TRBV6-2 or TRBV6-3 to TRBJ1-6, with 8 bases aligning to TRBD1. CDR1 and CDR2 from the germline V gene are MNHEY and SVGEGT. Germline trimming cut 8 bases from V and 7 bases from J; bases unmatched to any gene: 4. The length of the CDR3 is 13 residues.

This rearrangement joins TRBV7-3 to TRBJ2-5; D may be TRBD1 or TRBD2 (5 bases each). Trimming stripped 10 bases from V and 5 bases from J, with 14 bases between. Germline V lookup: CDR1 SGHTA, CDR2 FQGTGA. The CDR3 covers 12 residues. The CDR3 reads CANRGPGETQYF. CDR3 bases: TGTGCCAACCGAGGGCCAGGGGAGACCCAGTACTTC.

This clonotype was found a few times. This chain links TRBV4-1 with TRBJ2-1, with 13 bases fitting TRBD2. V shed 4 bases and J 7 bases; nucleotides not matched to a gene: 7. This CDR3 has 16 amino acids. Germline lookup yields CDR1 MGHRA and CDR2 YSYEKL. CDR3 sequence reads: CASSPLGLAGANEQFF. DNA for the CDR3: TGCGCCAGCAGCCCCCTTGGACTAGCGGGGGCTAATGAGCAGTTCTTC.

Notes on this clonotype: At one of its ends the junction is not consistent with the germline gene, which may arise from a read error. The genes are TRBV15 and TRBJ2-1; TRBD2 agrees at 11 bases. The CDR3 length is 15 residues. In germline, CDR1 is LNHNV, CDR2 YYDKDF (reference sequence). The CDR3 loop reads CASGTSGTTYTEQFF. The CDR3 DNA reads as TGTGCCTCCGGGACTAGCGGTACTACCTACACTGAGCAGTTCTTC.